Included here is one TCR beta chain sequence, with context. Time point noted: newly diagnosed GD, antithyroid drugs for less than 3 months. The TCR library was made from RNA that had been extracted from PBMCs in TRIzol. In building TCR beta libraries, iRepertoire HTBI primers were used together with Arm-PCR of CDR3 regions. TCRdb analysed the multiplex PCR reads with MiXCR anew, one entry per CDR3 protein. This sample yields more than 300,000 distinct CDR3 sequences, of which about 16% are seen a single time; 20% belongs to the top ten. CDR1 SGDLS and CDR2 YYNGEE come from the germline V gene. CDR3 length equals 15 residues. The ends lost 3 bases at V and 4 bases at J; junction bases unmatched: 5. The data were taken from a study of regulatory T cells in long-lasting Graves disease. The sample was also linked to a second study, of T cells in Graves' hyperthyroidism and ophthalmopathy.

The specimen comprised peripheral blood mononuclear cells (PBMCs), sampled at new diagnosis, from a patient treated with antithyroid drugs. The origin of this receptor is a woman aged 18 to 35 with Graves disease. The chain joins TRBV9 to TRBJ2-3; TRBD1 matches at 10 bases. CDR3 sequence: CASSAGTGVSDTQYF. CDR3 DNA: TGTGCCAGCAGCGCCGGGACAGGGGTTTCAGATACGCAGTATTTT.